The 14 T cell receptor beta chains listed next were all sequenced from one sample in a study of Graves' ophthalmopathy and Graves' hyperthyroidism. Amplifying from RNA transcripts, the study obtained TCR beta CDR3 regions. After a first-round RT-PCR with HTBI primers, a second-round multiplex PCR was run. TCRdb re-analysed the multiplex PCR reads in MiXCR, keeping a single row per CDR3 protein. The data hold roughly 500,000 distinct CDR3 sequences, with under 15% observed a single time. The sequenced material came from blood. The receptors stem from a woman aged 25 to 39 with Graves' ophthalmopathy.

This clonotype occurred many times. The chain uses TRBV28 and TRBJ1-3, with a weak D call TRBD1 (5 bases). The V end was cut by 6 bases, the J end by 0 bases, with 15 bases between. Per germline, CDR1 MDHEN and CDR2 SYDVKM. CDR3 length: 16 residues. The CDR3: CASSPPGRFSGNTIYF. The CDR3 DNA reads TGTGCCAGCAGCCCTCCGGGACGGTTCTCTGGAAACACCATATATTTT.

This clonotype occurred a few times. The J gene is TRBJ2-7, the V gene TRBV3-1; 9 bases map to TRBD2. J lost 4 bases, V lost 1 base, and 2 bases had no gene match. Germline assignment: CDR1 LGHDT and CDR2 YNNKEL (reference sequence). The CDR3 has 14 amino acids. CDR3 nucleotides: TGTGCCAGCAGCCAAGGGACTAGCGATTACGAGCAGTACTTC. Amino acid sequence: CASSQGTSDYEQYF.

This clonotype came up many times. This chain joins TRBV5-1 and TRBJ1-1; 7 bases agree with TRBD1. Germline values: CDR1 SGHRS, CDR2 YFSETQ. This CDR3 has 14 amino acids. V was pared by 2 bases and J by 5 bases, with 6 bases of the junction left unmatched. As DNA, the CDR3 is TGCGCCAGCAGCTTTGGCGACAGGGAAACTGAAGCTTTCTTT. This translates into CASSFGDRETEAFF.

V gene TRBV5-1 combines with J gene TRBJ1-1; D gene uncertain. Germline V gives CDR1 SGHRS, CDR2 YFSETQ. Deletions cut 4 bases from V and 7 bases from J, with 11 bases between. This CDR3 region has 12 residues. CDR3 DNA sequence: TGCGCCAGCAGCATGGGGTGGAGTGAAGCTTTCTTT. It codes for CASSMGWSEAFF. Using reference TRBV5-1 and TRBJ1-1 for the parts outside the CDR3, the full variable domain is KAGVTQTPRYLIKTRGQQVTLSCSPISGHRSVSWYQQTPGQGLQFLFEYFSETQRNKGNFPGRFSGRQFSNSRSEMNVSTLELGDSALYLCASSMGWSEAFFGQGTRLTVV.

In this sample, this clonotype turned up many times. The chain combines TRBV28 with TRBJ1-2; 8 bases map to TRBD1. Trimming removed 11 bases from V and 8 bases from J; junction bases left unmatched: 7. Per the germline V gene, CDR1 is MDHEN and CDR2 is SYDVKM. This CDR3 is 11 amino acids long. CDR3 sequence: CAGRQGRGYTF. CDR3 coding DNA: TGTGCCGGACGACAGGGGCGAGGCTACACCTTC.

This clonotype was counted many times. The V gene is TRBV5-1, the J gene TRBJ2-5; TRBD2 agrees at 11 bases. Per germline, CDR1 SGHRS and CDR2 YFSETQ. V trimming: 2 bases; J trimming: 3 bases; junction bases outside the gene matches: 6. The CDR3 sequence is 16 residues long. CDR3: CASSFNSGGAKETQYF. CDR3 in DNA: TGCGCCAGCAGCTTTAATAGCGGGGGGGCCAAAGAGACCCAGTACTTC.

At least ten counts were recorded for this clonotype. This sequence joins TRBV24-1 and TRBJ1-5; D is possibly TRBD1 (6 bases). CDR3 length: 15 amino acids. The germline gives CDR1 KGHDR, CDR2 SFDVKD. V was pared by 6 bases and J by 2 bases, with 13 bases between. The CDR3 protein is CATSKTGLGNQPQHF. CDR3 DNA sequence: TGTGCCACCAGTAAGACAGGTCTCGGCAATCAGCCCCAGCATTTT.

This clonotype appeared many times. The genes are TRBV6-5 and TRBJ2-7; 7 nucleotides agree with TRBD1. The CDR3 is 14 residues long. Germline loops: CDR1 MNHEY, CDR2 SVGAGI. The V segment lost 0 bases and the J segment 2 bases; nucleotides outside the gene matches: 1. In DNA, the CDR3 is TGTGCCAGCAGTTACTCGACAGGGACCTACGAGCAGTACTTC. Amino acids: CASSYSTGTYEQYF.

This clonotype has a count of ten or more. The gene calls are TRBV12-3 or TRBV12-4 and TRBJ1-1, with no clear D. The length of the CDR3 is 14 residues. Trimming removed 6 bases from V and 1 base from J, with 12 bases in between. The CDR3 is CASSPTETNTEAFF. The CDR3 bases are TGTGCCAGCAGCCCAACAGAGACGAACACTGAAGCTTTCTTT.

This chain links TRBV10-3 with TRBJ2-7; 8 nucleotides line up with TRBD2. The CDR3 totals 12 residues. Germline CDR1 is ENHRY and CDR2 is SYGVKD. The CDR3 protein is CAIGLAGYEQWV. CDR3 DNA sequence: TGTGCCATAGGGCTAGCGGGCTACGAGCAGTGGGTG.

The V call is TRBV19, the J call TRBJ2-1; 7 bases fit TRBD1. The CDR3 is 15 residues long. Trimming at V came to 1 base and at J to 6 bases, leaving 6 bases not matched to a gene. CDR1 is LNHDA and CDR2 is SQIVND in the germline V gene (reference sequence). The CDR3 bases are TGTGCCAGTAGTATAGCAAGGGCAGGGGGCAATGAGCAGTTCTTC. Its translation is CASSIARAGGNEQFF.

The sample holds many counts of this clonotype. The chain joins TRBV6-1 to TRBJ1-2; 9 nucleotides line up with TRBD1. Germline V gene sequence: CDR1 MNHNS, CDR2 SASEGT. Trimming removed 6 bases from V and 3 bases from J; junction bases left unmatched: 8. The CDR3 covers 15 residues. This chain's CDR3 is CASSVQGAGYYGYTF. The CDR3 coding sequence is TGTGCCAGCAGCGTACAGGGGGCCGGATACTATGGCTACACCTTC.

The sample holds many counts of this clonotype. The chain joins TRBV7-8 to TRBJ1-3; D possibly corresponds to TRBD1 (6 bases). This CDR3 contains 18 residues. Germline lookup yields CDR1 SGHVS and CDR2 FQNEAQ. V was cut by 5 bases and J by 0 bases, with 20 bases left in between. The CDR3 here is CASSVRTGLLSSGNTIYF. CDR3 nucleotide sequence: TGTGCCAGCAGCGTACGAACAGGGCTTTTGAGCTCTGGAAACACCATATATTTT.

DNA of the CDR3: TGTGCCAGCACTGGGACAGGGATGTCCAATCAGCCCCAGCATTTT. As protein: CASTGTGMSNQPQHF. The chain has TRBV6-1 and TRBJ1-5, with 9 bases aligning to TRBD1. CDR1 and CDR2 from the germline V gene are MNHNS and SASEGT. The CDR3 is made up of 15 amino acids. Unmatched junction bases numbered 7, after V lost 7 bases and J lost 3 bases.